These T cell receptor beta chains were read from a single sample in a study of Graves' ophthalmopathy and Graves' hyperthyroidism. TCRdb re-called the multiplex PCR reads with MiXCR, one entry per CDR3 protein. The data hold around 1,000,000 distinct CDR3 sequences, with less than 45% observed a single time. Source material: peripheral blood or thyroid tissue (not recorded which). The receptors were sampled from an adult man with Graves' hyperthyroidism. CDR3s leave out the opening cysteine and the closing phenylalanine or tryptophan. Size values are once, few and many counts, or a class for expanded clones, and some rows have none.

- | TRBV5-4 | ASSLGPGRGTGELF
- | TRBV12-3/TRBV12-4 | ASTHNTGAEAF
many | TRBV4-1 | ASSQDGRTGVSGANVLT
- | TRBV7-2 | ASIRDTQY
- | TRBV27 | ASSLTSGKTGEQY
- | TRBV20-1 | SASYGDEQY
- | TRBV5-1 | ASSFQGTTTYNSPLH
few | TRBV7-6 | ASSLAGHSEAF
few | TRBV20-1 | SARRGNTIY
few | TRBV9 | ASSVRTGGTTYGYT
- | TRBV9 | ASSVGGQPTGELF
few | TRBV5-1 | ASSRGYRAANEKLF
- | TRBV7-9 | ASRRREYETQY
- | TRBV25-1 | ASSDRSTGNTGELL
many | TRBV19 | ASSGDRGAEAF
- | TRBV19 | ASSSYGVMNTEAF
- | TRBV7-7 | ASSVEEGADEKLF
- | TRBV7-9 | ASSLFGRGDAF
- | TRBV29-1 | SVEDTGIEKLF
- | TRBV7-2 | ASSLVKGGLLSYEQY
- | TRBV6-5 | ASAEPGVTGELF
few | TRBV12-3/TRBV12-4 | ASSEAGEAF
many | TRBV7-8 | ASRRTGGGELF
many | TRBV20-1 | SARRQVSSYEQY
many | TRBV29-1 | SVEAWNTEAF
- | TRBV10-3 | AIGLEGTGAGQPQH
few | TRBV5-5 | ASSRSSAVNQPQH
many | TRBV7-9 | ASSLGIRNNYGYT
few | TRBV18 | ASSTADYEQY
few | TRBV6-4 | ASSKDRGSGANVLT
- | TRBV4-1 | ASSQDVVGASEQY
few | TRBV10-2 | ASSYSGDQETQY
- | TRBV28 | ASTPGVTEAF
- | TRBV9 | ASSVVLGNTEAF
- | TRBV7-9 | ASRPGRTTFFDEQY
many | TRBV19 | ASSLVPGEAF
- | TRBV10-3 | ASSFGQGASTEAF
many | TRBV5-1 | ASNHGGLNTEAF
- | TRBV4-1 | ASSQDGGGLDEKLF
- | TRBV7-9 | ASSPGGGGNQPQY